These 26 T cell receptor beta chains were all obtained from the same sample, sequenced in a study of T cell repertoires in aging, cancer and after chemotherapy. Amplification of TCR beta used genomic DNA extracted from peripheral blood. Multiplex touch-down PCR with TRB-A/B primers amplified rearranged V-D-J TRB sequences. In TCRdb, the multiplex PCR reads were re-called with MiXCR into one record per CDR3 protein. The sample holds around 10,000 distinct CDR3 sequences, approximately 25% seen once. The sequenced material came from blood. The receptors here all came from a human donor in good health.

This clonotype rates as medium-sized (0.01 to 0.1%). The CDR3 loop reads CASSFQGAGQPQHF. For the CDR3, the DNA is TGTGCCAGCAGTTTCCAGGGGGCAGGTCAGCCCCAGCATTTT. The rearrangement links TRBV27 to TRBJ1-5; 8 nucleotides line up with TRBD1. V shed 3 bases and J 6 bases; nucleotides not matched to a gene: 4. The length of the CDR3 is 14 residues. Germline CDR1 reads MNHEY; CDR2 reads SMNVEV (reference sequence).

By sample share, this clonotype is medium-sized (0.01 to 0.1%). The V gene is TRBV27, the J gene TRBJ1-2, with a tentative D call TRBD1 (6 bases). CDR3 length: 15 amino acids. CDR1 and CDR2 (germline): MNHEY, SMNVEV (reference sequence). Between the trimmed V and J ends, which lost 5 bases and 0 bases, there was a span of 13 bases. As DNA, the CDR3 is TGTGCCAGCAGTACAATCGACAGGCCTAACTATGGCTACACCTTC. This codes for CASSTIDRPNYGYTF.

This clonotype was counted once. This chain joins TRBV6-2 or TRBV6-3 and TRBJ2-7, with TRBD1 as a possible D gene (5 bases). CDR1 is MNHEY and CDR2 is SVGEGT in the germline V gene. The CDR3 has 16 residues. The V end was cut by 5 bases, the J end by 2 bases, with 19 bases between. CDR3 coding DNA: TGTGCCAGCAGTCTCCCCCTGGCAGGGTGTACCTACGAGCAGTACTTC. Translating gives CASSLPLAGCTYEQYF.

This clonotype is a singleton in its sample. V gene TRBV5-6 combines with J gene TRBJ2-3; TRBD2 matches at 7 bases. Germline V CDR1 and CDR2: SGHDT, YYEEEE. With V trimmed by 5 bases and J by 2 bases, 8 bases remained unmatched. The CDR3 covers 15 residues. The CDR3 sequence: CASRTAGKFTDTQYF. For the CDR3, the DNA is TGTGCCAGCAGAACAGCGGGGAAGTTCACAGATACGCAGTATTTT.

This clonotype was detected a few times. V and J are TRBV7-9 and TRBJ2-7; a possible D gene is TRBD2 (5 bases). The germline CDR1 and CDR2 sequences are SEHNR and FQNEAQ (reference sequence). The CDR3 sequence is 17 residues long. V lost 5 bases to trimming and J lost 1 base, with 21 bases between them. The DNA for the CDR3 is TGTGCCAGCAGCCCAGACCCTGGACGGGAAGGTTCCTACGAGCAGTACTTC. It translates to CASSPDPGREGSYEQYF.

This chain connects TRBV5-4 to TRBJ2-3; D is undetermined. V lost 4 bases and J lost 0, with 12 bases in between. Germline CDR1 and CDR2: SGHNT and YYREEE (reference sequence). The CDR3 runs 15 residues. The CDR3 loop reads CASSPPPISTDTQYF. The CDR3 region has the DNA TGTGCCAGCAGCCCACCCCCCATAAGCACAGATACGCAGTATTTT.

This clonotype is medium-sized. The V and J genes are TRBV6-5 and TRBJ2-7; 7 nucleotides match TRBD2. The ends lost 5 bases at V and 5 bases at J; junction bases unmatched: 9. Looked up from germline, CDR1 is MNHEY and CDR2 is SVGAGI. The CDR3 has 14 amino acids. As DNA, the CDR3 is TGTGCCAGCAGTCCCATCTACGCGGGGGACGAGCAGTACTTC. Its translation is CASSPIYAGDEQYF.

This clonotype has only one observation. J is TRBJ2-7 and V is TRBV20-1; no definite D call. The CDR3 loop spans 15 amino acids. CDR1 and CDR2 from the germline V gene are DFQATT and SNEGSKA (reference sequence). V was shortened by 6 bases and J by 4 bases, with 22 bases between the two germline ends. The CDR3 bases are TGCAGTGCGAACATCCCCGGCTGGAGTCCGTACGAGCAGTACTTC. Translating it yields CSANIPGWSPYEQYF.

Here the CDR3 reads CASRRPGGANVLTF. In DNA, the CDR3 is TGTGCCAGCAGGCGTCCGGGGGGGGCCAACGTCCTGACTTTC. The V and J genes are TRBV6-2 or TRBV6-3 and TRBJ2-6; maybe TRBD2 (5 bases). The CDR3 has 14 amino acids. CDR1 is MNHEY, CDR2 SVGEGT, per germline. Between the trimmed V and J ends, which lost 6 bases and 4 bases, there was a span of 10 bases.

The CDR3 DNA sequence: TGTGCCAGCAGCAAACGACGTGGGGAGACCCAGTACTTC. It yields the protein CASSKRRGETQYF. The chain carries TRBV13 and TRBJ2-5, with D uncertain. The CDR3 has 13 amino acids. The V gene's germline CDR1 is PRHDT and CDR2 FYEKMQ (reference sequence). Trimming pared 5 bases from V and 5 bases from J, leaving 12 bases between.

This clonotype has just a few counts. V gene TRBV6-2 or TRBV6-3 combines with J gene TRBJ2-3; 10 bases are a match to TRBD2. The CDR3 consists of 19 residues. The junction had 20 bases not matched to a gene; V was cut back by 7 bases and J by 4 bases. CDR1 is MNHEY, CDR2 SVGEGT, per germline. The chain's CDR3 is CASTPRRTSGPRTADTQYF. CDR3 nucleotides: TGTGCCAGCACTCCGCGACGGACTAGCGGCCCGAGGACGGCAGATACGCAGTATTTT.

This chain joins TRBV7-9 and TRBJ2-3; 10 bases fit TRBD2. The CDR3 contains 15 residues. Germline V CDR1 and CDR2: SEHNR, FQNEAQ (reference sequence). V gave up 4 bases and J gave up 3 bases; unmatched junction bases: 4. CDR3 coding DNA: TGTGCCAGCAGCTACTCTAGCGGGAGTACAGATACGCAGTATTTT. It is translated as CASSYSSGSTDTQYF.

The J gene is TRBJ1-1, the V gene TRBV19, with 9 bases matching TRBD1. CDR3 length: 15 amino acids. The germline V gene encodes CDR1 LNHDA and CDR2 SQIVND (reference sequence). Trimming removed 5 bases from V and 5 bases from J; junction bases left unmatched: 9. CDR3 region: CASSSGTGRRTEAFF. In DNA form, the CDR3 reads TGTGCCAGTAGTTCCGGGACAGGGCGAAGGACTGAAGCTTTCTTT.

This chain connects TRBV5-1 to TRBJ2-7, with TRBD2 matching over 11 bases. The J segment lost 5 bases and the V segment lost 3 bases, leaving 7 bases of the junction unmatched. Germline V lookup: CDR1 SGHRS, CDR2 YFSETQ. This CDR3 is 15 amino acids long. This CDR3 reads CASSSSSGRADEQYF. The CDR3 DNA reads TGCGCCAGCAGCTCAAGTAGCGGGAGGGCCGACGAGCAGTACTTC.

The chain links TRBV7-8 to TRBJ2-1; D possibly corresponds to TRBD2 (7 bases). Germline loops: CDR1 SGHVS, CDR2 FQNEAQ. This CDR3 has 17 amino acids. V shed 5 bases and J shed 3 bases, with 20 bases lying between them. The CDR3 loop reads CASSPRGREFYYNEQFF. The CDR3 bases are TGTGCCAGCAGCCCCCGGGGGCGGGAGTTTTACTACAATGAGCAGTTCTTC.

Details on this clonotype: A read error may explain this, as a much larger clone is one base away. CDR3 protein: CSARDGAYVNTGELFF. The CDR3 DNA reads TGCAGTGCTAGAGATGGGGCTTATGTAAACACCGGGGAGCTGTTTTTT. This chain links TRBV20-1 with TRBJ2-2; perhaps TRBD1 as D (5 bases). Germline V gene sequence: CDR1 DFQATT, CDR2 SNEGSKA (reference sequence). V lost 0 bases and J lost 2, with 13 bases in between. This CDR3 has 16 residues.

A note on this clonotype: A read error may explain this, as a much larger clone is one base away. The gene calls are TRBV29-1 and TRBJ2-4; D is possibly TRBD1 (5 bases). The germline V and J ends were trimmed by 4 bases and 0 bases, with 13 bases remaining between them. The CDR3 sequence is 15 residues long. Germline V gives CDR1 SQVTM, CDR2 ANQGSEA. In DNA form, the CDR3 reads TGCAGCGTTGTGGTGAACAGGCTAGCCAAAAACATTCAGTACTTC. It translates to CSVVVNRLAKNIQYF.

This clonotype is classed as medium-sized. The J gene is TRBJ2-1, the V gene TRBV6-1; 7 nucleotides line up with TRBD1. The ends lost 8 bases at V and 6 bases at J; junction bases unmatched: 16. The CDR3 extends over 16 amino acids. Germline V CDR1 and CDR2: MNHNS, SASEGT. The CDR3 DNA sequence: TGTGCCAGCTTCTCTGGGGACAGCTGGTACAGCAATGAGCAGTTCTTC. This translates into CASFSGDSWYSNEQFF.

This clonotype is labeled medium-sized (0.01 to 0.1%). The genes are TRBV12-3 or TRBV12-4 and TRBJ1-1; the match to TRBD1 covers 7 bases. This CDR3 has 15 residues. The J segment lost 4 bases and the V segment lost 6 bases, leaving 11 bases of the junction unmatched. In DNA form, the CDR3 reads TGTGCCAGCAGAACCCGGACAGGTGGGAGCACTGAAGCTTTCTTT. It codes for CASRTRTGGSTEAFF.

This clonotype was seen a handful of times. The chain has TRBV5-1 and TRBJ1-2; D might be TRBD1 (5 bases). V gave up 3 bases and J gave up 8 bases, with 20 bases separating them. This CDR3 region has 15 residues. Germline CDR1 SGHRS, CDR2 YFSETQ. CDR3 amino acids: CASSSDGTDSYGYTF. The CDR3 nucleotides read TGCGCCAGCAGCTCGGACGGGACTGATTCCTACGGCTACACCTTC. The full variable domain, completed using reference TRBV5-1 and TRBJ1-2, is KAGVTQTPRYLIKTRGQQVTLSCSPISGHRSVSWYQQTPGQGLQFLFEYFSETQRNKGNFPGRFSGRQFSNSRSEMNVSTLELGDSALYLCASSSDGTDSYGYTFGSGTRLTVV.

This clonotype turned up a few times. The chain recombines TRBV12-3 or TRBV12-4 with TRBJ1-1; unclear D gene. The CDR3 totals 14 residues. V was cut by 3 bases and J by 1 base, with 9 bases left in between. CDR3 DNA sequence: TGTGCCAGCAGTTTGGGGTTAACGAACACTGAAGCTTTCTTT. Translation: CASSLGLTNTEAFF.

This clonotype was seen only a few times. This chain's CDR3 is CASSSGTSSYNEQFF. CDR3 nucleotide sequence: TGTGCCAGCAGTTCCGGGACTAGCTCCTACAATGAGCAGTTCTTC. The rearrangement links TRBV12-3 or TRBV12-4 to TRBJ2-1; 8 bases fit TRBD2. CDR3 length equals 15 residues. The V gene end was trimmed by 4 bases and the J gene end by 0 bases; junction bases not matched to a gene: 2.

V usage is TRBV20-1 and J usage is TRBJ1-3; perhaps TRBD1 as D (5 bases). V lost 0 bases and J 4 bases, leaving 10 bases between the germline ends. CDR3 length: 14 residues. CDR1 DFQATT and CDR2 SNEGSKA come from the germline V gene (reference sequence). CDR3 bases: TGCAGTGCTAGAGAGGTACAGGCCGGAAACACCATATATTTT. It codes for CSAREVQAGNTIYF.

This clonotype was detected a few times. The CDR3 bases are TGTGCCAGCAGCTTAGAACACGGGGGAGCGGCAAACATTCAGTACTTC. This translates into CASSLEHGGAANIQYF. The chain carries TRBV11-2 and TRBJ2-4, with D perhaps TRBD2 (6 bases). The length of the CDR3 is 16 residues. CDR1 SGHAT and CDR2 FQNNGV come from the germline V gene. V lost 0 bases and J 6 bases, leaving 15 bases between the germline ends.

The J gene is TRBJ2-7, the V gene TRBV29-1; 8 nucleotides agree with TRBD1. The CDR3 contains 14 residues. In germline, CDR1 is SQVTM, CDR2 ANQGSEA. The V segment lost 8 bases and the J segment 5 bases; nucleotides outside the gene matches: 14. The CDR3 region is CSSITYDRGHEQYF. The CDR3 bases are TGCAGCTCTATAACCTATGACAGGGGCCACGAGCAGTACTTC.

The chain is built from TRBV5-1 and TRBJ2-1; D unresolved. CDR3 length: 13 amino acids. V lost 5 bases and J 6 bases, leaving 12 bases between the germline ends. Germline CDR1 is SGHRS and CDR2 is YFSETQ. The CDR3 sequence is CASRVGLANEQFF. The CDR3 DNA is TGCGCCAGCAGGGTAGGGCTCGCCAATGAGCAGTTCTTC.